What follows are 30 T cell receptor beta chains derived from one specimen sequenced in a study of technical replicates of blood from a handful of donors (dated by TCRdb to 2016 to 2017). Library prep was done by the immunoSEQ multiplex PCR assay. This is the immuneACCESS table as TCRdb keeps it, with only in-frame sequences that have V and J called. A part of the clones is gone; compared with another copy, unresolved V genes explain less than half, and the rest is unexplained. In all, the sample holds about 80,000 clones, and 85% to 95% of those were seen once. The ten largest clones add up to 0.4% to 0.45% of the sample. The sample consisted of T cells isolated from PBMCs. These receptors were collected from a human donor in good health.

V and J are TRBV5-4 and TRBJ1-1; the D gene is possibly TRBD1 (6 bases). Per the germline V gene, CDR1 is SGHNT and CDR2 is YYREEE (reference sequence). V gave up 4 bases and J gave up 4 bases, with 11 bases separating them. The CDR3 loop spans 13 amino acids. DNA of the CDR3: TGTGCCAGCAGCCCCGGACAGTTCACTGAAGCTTTCTTT. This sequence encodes CASSPGQFTEAFF.

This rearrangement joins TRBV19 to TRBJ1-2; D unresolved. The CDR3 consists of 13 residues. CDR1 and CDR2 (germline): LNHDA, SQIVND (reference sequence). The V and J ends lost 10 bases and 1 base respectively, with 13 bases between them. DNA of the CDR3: TGTGCCACTTGCGGGGATTGTAACTATGGCTACACCTTC. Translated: CATCGDCNYGYTF. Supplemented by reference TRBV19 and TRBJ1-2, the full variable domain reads DGGITQSPKYLFRKEGQNVTLSCEQNLNHDAMYWYRQDPGQGLRLIYYSQIVNDFQKGDIAEGYSVSREKKESFPLTVTSAQKNPTAFYLCATCGDCNYGYTFGSGTRLTVV.

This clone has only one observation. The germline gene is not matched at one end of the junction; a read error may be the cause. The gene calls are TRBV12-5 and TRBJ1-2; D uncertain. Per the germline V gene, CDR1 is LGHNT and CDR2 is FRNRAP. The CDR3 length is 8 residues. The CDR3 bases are TGCGTCTCCTATGGCTACACCTTC. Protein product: CVSYGYTF.

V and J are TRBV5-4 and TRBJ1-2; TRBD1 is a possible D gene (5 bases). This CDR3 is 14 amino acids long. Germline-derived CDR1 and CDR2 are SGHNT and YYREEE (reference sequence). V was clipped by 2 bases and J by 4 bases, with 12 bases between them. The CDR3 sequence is CASSLNEGVYGYTF. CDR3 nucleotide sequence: TGTGCCAGCAGCTTAAATGAAGGGGTCTATGGCTACACCTTC.

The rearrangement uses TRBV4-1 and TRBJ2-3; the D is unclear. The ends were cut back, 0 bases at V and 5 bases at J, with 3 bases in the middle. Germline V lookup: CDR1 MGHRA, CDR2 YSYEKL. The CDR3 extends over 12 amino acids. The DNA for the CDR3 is TGCGCCAGCAGCCAAGATCTAGATACGCAGTATTTT. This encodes CASSQDLDTQYF.

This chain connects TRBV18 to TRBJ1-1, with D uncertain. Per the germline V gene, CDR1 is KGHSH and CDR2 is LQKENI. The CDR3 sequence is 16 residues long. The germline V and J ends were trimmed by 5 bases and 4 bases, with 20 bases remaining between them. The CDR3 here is CASSSSRTTGGTEAFF. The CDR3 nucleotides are TGTGCCAGCTCATCCTCACGAACTACCGGTGGCACTGAAGCTTTCTTT.

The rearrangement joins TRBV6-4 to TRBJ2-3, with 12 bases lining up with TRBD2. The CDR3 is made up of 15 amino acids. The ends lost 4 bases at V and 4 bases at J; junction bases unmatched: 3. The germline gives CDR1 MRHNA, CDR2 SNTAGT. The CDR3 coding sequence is TGTGCCAGCAGTGCCGGGACTAGCGGGCCAGATACGCAGTATTTT. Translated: CASSAGTSGPDTQYF.

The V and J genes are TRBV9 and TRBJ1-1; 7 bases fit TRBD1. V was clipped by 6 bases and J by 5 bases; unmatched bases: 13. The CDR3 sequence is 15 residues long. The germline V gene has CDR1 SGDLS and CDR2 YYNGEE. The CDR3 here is CASTPPQGRETEAFF. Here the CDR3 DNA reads TGTGCCAGCACTCCACCACAGGGGAGAGAAACTGAAGCTTTCTTT.

The CDR3 region has the DNA TGTGCCAGTAGTCCGGGCGCGGGAGTTATAGATACGCAGTATTTT. Translated, it gives CASSPGAGVIDTQYF. The gene calls are TRBV19 and TRBJ2-3; 7 bases are shared with TRBD2. The CDR3 extends over 15 amino acids. Trimming cost V 5 bases and J 5 bases; bases outside gene matches: 10. Germline V lookup: CDR1 LNHDA, CDR2 SQIVND (reference sequence).

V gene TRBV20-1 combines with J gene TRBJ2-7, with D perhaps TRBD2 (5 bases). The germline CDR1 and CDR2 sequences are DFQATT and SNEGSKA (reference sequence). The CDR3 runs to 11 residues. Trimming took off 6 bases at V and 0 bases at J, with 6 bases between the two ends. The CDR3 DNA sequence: TGCAGTGCAGGGAGCTCCTACGAGCAGTACTTC. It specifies CSAGSSYEQYF.

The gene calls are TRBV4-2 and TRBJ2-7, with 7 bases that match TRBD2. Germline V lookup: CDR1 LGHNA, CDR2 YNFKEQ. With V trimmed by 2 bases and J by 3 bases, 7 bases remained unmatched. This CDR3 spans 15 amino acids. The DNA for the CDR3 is TGTGCCAGCAGCCAACCCCTAGCGGCCTTCTACGAGCAGTACTTC. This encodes CASSQPLAAFYEQYF.

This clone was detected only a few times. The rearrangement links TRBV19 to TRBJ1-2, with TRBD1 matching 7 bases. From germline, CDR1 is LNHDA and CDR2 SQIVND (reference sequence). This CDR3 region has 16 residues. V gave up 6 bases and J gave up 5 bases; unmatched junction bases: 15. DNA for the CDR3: TGTGCCAGTAGCCTCGGAGGGGGCGGCGTCGGGTATGGCTACACCTTC. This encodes CASSLGGGGVGYGYTF.

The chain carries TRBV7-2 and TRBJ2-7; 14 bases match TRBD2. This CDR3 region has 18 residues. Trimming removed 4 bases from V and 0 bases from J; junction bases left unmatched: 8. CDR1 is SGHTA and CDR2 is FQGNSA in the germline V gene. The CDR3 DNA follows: TGTGCCAGCAGCTACCGTCCCGGGACTAGCGGGAGCTCCTACGAGCAGTACTTC. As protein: CASSYRPGTSGSSYEQYF.

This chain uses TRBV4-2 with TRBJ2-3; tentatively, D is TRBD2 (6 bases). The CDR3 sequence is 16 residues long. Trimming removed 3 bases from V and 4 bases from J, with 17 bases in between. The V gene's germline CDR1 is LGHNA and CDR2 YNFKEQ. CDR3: CASSQGTGQGADTQYF. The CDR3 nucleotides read TGTGCCAGCAGCCAGGGGACTGGCCAAGGGGCAGATACGCAGTATTTT.

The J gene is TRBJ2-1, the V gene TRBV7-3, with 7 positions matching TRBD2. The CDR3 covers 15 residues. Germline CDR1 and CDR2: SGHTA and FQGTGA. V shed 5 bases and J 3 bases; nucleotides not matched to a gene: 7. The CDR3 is CASSPRREGYNEQFF. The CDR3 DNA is TGTGCCAGCAGCCCACGGAGGGAGGGCTACAATGAGCAGTTCTTC.

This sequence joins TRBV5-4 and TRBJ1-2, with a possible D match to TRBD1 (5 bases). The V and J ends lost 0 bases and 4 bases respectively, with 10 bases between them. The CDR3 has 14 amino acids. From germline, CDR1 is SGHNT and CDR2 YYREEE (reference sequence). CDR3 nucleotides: TGTGCCAGCAGCTTGGAGCAGGGTACCTATGGCTACACCTTC. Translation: CASSLEQGTYGYTF.

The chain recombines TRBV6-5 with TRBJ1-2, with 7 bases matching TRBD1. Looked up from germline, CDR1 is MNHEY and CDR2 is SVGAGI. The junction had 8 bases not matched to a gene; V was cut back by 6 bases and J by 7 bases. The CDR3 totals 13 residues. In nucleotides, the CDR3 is TGTGCCAGCAGAAGGGGGACAGTCGGTGGCTACACCTTC. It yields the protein CASRRGTVGGYTF.

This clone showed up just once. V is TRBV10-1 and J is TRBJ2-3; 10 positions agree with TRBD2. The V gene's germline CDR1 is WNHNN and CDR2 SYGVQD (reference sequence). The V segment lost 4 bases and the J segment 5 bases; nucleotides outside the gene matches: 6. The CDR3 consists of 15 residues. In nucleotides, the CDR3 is TGCGCCAGCAGTGGGATAGCGGGAGGTAAAGATACGCAGTATTTT. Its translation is CASSGIAGGKDTQYF.

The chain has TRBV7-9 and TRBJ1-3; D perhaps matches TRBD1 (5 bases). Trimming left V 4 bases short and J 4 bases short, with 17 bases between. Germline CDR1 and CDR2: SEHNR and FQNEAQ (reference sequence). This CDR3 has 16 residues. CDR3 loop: CASSSIGGPHGNTIYF. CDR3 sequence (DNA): TGTGCCAGCAGCTCAATCGGGGGACCTCACGGAAACACCATATATTTT.

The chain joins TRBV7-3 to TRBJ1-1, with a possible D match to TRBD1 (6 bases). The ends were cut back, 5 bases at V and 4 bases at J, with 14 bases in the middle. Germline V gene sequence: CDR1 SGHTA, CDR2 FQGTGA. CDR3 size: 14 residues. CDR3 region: CASSRLGGGTEAFF. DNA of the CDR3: TGTGCCAGCAGCCGTTTAGGGGGTGGCACTGAAGCTTTCTTT.

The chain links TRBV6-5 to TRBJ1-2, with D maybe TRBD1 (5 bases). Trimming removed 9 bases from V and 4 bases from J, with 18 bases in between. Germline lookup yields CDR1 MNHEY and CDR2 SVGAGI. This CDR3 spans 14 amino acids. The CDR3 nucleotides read TGTGCCAGTTCTATTCGGCAGGGTCCCTATGGCTACACCTTC. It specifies CASSIRQGPYGYTF.

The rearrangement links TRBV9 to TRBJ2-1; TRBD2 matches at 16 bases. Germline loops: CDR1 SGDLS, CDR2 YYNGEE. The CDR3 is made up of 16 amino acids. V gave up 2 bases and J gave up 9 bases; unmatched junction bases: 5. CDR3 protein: CASSVGTSGRGAEQFF. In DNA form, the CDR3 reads TGTGCCAGCAGCGTGGGGACTAGCGGGAGGGGGGCTGAGCAGTTCTTC.

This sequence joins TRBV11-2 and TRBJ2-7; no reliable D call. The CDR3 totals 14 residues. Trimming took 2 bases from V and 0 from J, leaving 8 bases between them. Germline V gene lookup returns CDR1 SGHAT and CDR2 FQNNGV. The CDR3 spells CASSLFSYSYEQYF. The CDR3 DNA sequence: TGTGCCAGCAGCTTATTCAGTTACTCCTACGAGCAGTACTTC.

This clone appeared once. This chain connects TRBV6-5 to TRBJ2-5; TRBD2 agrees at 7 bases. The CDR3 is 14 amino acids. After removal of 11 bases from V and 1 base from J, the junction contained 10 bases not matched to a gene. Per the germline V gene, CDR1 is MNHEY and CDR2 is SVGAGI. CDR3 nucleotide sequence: TGTGCCGCTAGACTTAGGGAGGGCCAAGAGACCCAGTACTTC. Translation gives CAARLREGQETQYF.

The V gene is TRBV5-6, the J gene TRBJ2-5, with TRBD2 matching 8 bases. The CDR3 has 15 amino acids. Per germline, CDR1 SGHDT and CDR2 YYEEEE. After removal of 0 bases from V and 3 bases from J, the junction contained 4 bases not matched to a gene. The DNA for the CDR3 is TGTGCCAGCAGCTTGGTACTAGCGGTAGAAGAGACCCAGTACTTC. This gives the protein CASSLVLAVEETQYF. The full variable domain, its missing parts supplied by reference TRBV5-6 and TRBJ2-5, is DAGVTQSPTHLIKTRGQQVTLRCSPKSGHDTVSWYQQALGQGPQFIFQYYEEEERQRGNFPDRFSGHQFPNYSSELNVNALLLGDSALYLCASSLVLAVEETQYFGPGTRLLVL.

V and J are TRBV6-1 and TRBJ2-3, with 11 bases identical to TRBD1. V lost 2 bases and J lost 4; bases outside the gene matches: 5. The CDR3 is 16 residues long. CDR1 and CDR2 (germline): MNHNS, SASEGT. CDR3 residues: CASSENWGQGADTQYF. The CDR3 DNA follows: TGTGCCAGCAGTGAAAACTGGGGACAGGGGGCAGATACGCAGTATTTT.

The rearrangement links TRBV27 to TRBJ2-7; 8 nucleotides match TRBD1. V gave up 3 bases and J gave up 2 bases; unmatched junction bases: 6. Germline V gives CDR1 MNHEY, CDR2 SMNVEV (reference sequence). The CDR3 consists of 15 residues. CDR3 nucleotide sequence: TGTGCCAGCAGTTTCAGGGGGCCTCTTCCCTACGAGCAGTACTTC. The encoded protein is CASSFRGPLPYEQYF.

DNA for the CDR3: TGTGCCAGCAGCGTGCGACAGGGGATGAACACTGAAGCTTTCTTT. It is translated as CASSVRQGMNTEAFF. V gene TRBV7-9 combines with J gene TRBJ1-1; TRBD1 agrees at 8 bases. V lost 5 bases to trimming and J lost 0 bases; unmatched junction nucleotides: 5. The CDR3 contains 15 residues. CDR1 SEHNR and CDR2 FQNEAQ come from the germline V gene (reference sequence).

CDR3 amino acids: CASRGSGNNEQFF. The CDR3 DNA reads as TGTGCCAGCAGGGGTTCAGGTAACAATGAGCAGTTCTTC. The J gene is TRBJ2-1, the V gene TRBV27; D uncertain. CDR3 length: 13 amino acids. Trimming left V 6 bases short and J 5 bases short, with 11 bases between. CDR1 MNHEY and CDR2 SMNVEV come from the germline V gene (reference sequence).

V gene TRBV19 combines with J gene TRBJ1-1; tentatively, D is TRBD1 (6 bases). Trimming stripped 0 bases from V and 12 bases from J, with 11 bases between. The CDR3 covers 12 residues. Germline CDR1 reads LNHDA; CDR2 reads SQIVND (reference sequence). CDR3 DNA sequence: TGTGCCAGTAGTATAGATTTGAGGGGGACTTTCTTT. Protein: CASSIDLRGTFF. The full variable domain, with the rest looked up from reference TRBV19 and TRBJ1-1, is DGGITQSPKYLFRKEGQNVTLSCEQNLNHDAMYWYRQDPGQGLRLIYYSQIVNDFQKGDIAEGYSVSREKKESFPLTVTSAQKNPTAFYLCASSIDLRGTFFGQGTRLTVV.